This is a list of T cell receptor beta chains from one sample in a study of blood T cell repertoires in COVID-19. The table came from immunoSEQ multiplex PCR; TCRdb's copy has only in-frame clones and leaves some out. The sample carries over 150,000 clones, approximately 87% recorded once. Sample: peripheral blood. Source of these receptors: an older man with active or convalescent COVID-19. The CDR3 runs from the conserved cysteine through the conserved F or W. D genes are given only for firm matches. Clone size appears in some rows only: once, few, many, or a class for an expanded clone.

CDR3 length: 15; V gene: TRBV28; J gene: TRBJ2-7; clone size: -; D gene: TRBD2; CDR3 protein: CASSPSSGSWNEQYF; CDR3 DNA: TGTGCCAGCAGCCCTTCTAGCGGGAGTTGGAACGAGCAGTACTTC
CDR3 length: 12; V gene: TRBV7-2; J gene: TRBJ1-1; clone size: -; D gene: -; CDR3 protein: CASSLDSSEAFF; CDR3 DNA: TGTGCCAGCAGCCTGGACAGCTCAGAGGCTTTCTTT
CDR3 length: 17; V gene: TRBV9; J gene: TRBJ2-7; clone size: -; D gene: TRBD2; CDR3 protein: CASTPGTSGRATHEQYF; CDR3 DNA: TGTGCCAGCACCCCCGGGACTAGCGGGAGGGCCACCCACGAGCAGTACTTC
CDR3 length: 15; V gene: TRBV7-9; J gene: TRBJ1-1; clone size: -; D gene: -; CDR3 protein: CASSSTAGLATEAFF; CDR3 DNA: TGTGCCAGCAGCTCCACTGCGGGCCTAGCAACTGAAGCTTTCTTT
CDR3 length: 17; V gene: TRBV27; J gene: TRBJ2-2; clone size: -; D gene: TRBD2; CDR3 protein: CASSELRTSGKTGELFF; CDR3 DNA: TGTGCCAGCAGTGAACTCAGGACTAGCGGGAAGACCGGGGAGCTGTTTTTT
CDR3 length: 14; V gene: TRBV6-1; J gene: TRBJ1-1; clone size: -; D gene: -; CDR3 protein: CASSDPGLGTEAFF; CDR3 DNA: TGTGCCAGCAGTGACCCAGGGCTGGGCACTGAAGCTTTCTTT
CDR3 length: 14; V gene: TRBV28; J gene: TRBJ2-1; clone size: -; D gene: -; CDR3 protein: CASSVPGRRREQFF; CDR3 DNA: TGTGCCAGCAGTGTCCCCGGCAGGCGTCGCGAGCAGTTCTTC
CDR3 length: 15; V gene: TRBV28; J gene: TRBJ1-1; clone size: few; D gene: -; CDR3 protein: CASLDISWGNTEAFF; CDR3 DNA: TGTGCCAGCCTGGACATTTCCTGGGGGAACACTGAAGCTTTCTTT
CDR3 length: 14; V gene: TRBV6-5; J gene: TRBJ1-2; clone size: once; D gene: TRBD1; CDR3 protein: CASSYGGQGAGYTF; CDR3 DNA: TGTGCCAGCAGTTACGGTGGACAGGGGGCTGGCTACACCTTC
CDR3 length: 14; V gene: TRBV10-2; J gene: TRBJ1-1; clone size: -; D gene: -; CDR3 protein: CASRGTSGNTEAFF; CDR3 DNA: TGCGCCAGCAGGGGGACTTCGGGGAACACTGAAGCTTTCTTT
CDR3 length: 13; V gene: TRBV29-1; J gene: TRBJ2-7; clone size: -; D gene: TRBD1; CDR3 protein: CSVVDRGIYEQYF; CDR3 DNA: TGCAGCGTTGTTGACAGGGGGATCTACGAGCAGTACTTC
CDR3 length: 13; V gene: TRBV6-5; J gene: TRBJ2-2; clone size: -; D gene: -; CDR3 protein: CASRRTGHGELFF; CDR3 DNA: TGTGCCAGCAGAAGAACAGGACACGGGGAGCTGTTTTTT
CDR3 length: 12; V gene: TRBV6-5; J gene: TRBJ1-1; clone size: -; D gene: -; CDR3 protein: CASSYQDSGAFF; CDR3 DNA: TGTGCCAGCAGTTACCAGGACAGCGGAGCTTTCTTT
CDR3 length: 16; V gene: TRBV18; J gene: TRBJ1-4; clone size: -; D gene: -; CDR3 protein: CASSPRRGSTNEKLFF; CDR3 DNA: TGTGCCAGCTCCCCTCGGCGGGGCTCTACTAATGAAAAACTGTTTTTT
CDR3 length: 16; V gene: TRBV4-1; J gene: TRBJ1-1; clone size: -; D gene: -; CDR3 protein: CASSQVAGLGNTEAFF; CDR3 DNA: TGCGCCAGCAGCCAAGTCGCGGGGCTTGGGAACACTGAAGCTTTCTTT
CDR3 length: 13; V gene: TRBV18; J gene: TRBJ1-2; clone size: -; D gene: -; CDR3 protein: CASSPGGIYGYTF; CDR3 DNA: TGTGCCAGCTCACCGGGCGGGATCTATGGCTACACCTTC
CDR3 length: 14; V gene: TRBV25-1; J gene: TRBJ1-2; clone size: -; D gene: TRBD1; CDR3 protein: CASTRQGARYGYTF; CDR3 DNA: TGTGCCAGCACCAGACAGGGGGCAAGGTATGGCTACACCTTC
CDR3 length: 12; V gene: TRBV14; J gene: TRBJ2-3; clone size: -; D gene: -; CDR3 protein: CASSRPRGTQYF; CDR3 DNA: TGTGCCAGCAGCCGCCCCCGGGGTACGCAGTATTTT
CDR3 length: 20; V gene: TRBV4-1; J gene: TRBJ1-1; clone size: -; D gene: TRBD1; CDR3 protein: CASSLAWGQGSAKTSVEAFF; CDR3 DNA: TGCGCCAGCAGCCTCGCTTGGGGACAGGGGAGCGCGAAAACCAGCGTTGAAGCTTTCTTT